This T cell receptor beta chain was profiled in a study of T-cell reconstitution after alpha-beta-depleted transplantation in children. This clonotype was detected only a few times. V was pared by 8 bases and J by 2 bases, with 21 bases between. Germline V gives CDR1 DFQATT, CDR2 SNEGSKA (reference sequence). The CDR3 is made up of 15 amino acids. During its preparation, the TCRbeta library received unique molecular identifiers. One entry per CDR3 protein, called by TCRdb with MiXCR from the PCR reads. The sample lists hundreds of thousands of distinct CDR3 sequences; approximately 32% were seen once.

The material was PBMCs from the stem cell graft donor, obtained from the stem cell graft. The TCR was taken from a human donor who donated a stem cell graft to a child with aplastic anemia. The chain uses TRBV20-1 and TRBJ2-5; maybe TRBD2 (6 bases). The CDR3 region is CSPGWERALQETQYF. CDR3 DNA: TGCAGTCCGGGTTGGGAGCGGGCATTACAAGAGACCCAGTACTTC.